This is a list of T cell receptor beta chains from one sample in a study of T cell clonotyping in hematopoietic cell transplantation. Method: immunoSEQ multiplex PCR; TCRdb's copy keeps in-frame clones and lacks some. The data show some 5,100 clones, approximately 94% seen once. Here the sequenced sample was PBMCs, taken 180 days after allogeneic stem cell transplant. These receptors originate from a male patient aged 60 to 75 who had an allogeneic stem cell transplant from a related donor, so the T cells may come from the graft donor. Some clones in this sample may be carry-over from other donors' samples. Both conserved end residues are part of each CDR3. Fields, in order: V gene, J gene, D gene, clone size, CDR3 protein, CDR3 DNA. The D gene is left open where the match is weak. Some rows have no size entry. The others give once, few or many, or a class for an expanded clone.

TRBV10-3	TRBJ2-7	.	.	CAISESEEHYEQYF	TGTGCCATCAGTGAGTCTGAGGAGCACTACGAGCAGTACTTC
TRBV6-1	TRBJ2-5	TRBD1	.	CASSTLDRGQETQYF	TGTGCCAGCAGTACCTTGGACAGGGGCCAAGAGACCCAGTACTTC
TRBV30	TRBJ1-1	.	.	CAWSRTGNTEAFF	TGTGCCTGGAGTAGGACCGGGAACACTGAAGCTTTCTTT
TRBV6-5	TRBJ1-1	TRBD1	.	CASTRGGTEAFF	TGTGCCAGCACCAGGGGGGGGACTGAAGCTTTCTTT
TRBV29-1	TRBJ1-1	TRBD1	once	CSVTNRDRGTNTEAFF	TGCAGCGTTACCAACCGGGACAGGGGAACGAACACTGAAGCTTTCTTT
TRBV5-4	TRBJ2-7	.	.	CASSLEAAFSYEQYF	TGTGCCAGCAGCTTGGAGGCGGCATTTTCCTACGAGCAGTACTTC
TRBV7-9	TRBJ2-1	.	.	CASSQVSYNEQFF	TGTGCCAGCAGCCAGGTCTCCTACAATGAGCAGTTCTTC
TRBV7-6	TRBJ2-3	TRBD2	.	CASSLGGGFTQYF	TGTGCCAGCAGCTTAGGGGGGGGGTTTACGCAGTATTTT
TRBV5-6	TRBJ2-7	.	.	CASSLQTGTTREQCF	TGTGCCAGCAGCCTACAGACAGGGACTACGCGGGAGCAGTGCTTC
TRBV18	TRBJ2-5	.	.	CASSPGQQETQYF	TGTGCCAGCTCACCAGGACAGCAAGAGACCCAGTACTTC
TRBV6-5	TRBJ2-7	.	.	CASSYSTGPYEQYF	TGTGCCAGCAGTTACTCGACGGGACCCTACGAGCAGTACTTC
TRBV27	TRBJ1-1	.	.	CASSPSLWTEAFF	TGTGCCAGCAGTCCTTCTCTTTGGACTGAAGCTTTCTTT
TRBV6-5	TRBJ1-4	.	once	CASRREGPNEKLFF	TGTGCCAGCAGGAGGGAGGGGCCTAATGAAAAACTGTTTTTT
TRBV29-1	TRBJ2-5	TRBD2	.	CSVRLAGPETQYF	TGCAGCGTTCGACTAGCGGGGCCAGAGACCCAGTACTTC
TRBV19	TRBJ1-2	TRBD1	.	CASSATGGNNYGYTF	TGTGCCAGTAGTGCAACAGGGGGCAATAACTATGGCTACACCTTC
TRBV6-6	TRBJ2-7	.	.	CASSSTRGTNPYEQYF	TGTGCCAGCAGCTCGACTCGGGGCACTAACCCCTACGAGCAGTACTTC
TRBV7-3	TRBJ2-3	.	.	CASSLGKSPSTDTQYF	TGTGCCAGCAGCTTGGGAAAAAGCCCTAGCACAGATACGCAGTATTTT
TRBV7-6	TRBJ2-3	.	.	CASSLGGDRADTQYF	TGTGCCAGCAGCTTAGGGGGGGACCGTGCAGATACGCAGTATTTT
TRBV4-2	TRBJ2-7	.	.	CASSQEWQGYEQYF	TGTGCCAGCAGCCAAGAATGGCAGGGCTACGAGCAGTACTTC
TRBV6-1	TRBJ2-7	.	.	CASSEALALTPYEQYF	TGTGCCAGCAGTGAAGCGTTGGCACTCACCCCCTACGAGCAGTACTTC
TRBV5-4	TRBJ2-3	TRBD2	.	CASSRTSGGTDTQYF	TGTGCCAGCAGCCGAACTAGCGGGGGCACAGATACGCAGTATTTT
TRBV7-8	TRBJ1-2	TRBD1	.	CASSSGTATNYGYTF	TGTGCCAGCAGCTCTGGGACAGCCACTAACTATGGCTACACCTTC
TRBV7-2	TRBJ2-7	.	.	CASSSDLYEQYF	TGTGCCAGCAGCTCTGATTTATACGAGCAGTACTTC
TRBV7-2	TRBJ1-3	.	.	CASSLDPGGRGNTIYF	TGTGCCAGCAGCTTAGACCCCGGGGGTCGCGGAAACACCATATATTTT
TRBV10-3	TRBJ1-2	.	.	CAISADGGGYGYTF	TGTGCCATCAGCGCTGACGGCGGGGGCTATGGCTACACCTTC
TRBV4-3	TRBJ2-2	TRBD2	.	CASSLLAGGAFGELFF	TGCGCCAGCAGCCTGCTGGCGGGGGGTGCGTTCGGGGAGCTGTTTTTT
TRBV4-3	TRBJ2-1	.	.	CASSRGRDEQFF	TGCGCCAGCAGCCGCGGGCGGGATGAGCAGTTCTTC
TRBV5-6	TRBJ2-7	.	.	CASSSQDGYEQYF	TGTGCCAGCAGCTCTCAGGACGGCTACGAGCAGTACTTC
TRBV30	TRBJ1-6	.	.	CAWSVYSYNSPLHF	TGTGCCTGGAGTGTTTACTCCTATAATTCACCCCTCCACTTT
TRBV2	TRBJ2-2	.	.	CASILSSNTGELFF	TGTGCCAGCATACTCTCTTCGAACACCGGGGAGCTGTTTTTT
TRBV27	TRBJ1-2	.	.	CATQGENYGYTF	TGTGCCACTCAAGGGGAAAACTATGGCTACACCTTC
TRBV7-2	TRBJ2-4	TRBD1	.	CASSPSGTGKNIQYF	TGTGCCAGCAGCCCCTCCGGGACAGGCAAAAACATTCAGTACTTC
TRBV7-8	TRBJ1-1	TRBD1	.	CASSRDRGVRTEAFF	TGTGCCAGCAGCCGGGACAGGGGGGTGCGGACTGAAGCTTTCTTT